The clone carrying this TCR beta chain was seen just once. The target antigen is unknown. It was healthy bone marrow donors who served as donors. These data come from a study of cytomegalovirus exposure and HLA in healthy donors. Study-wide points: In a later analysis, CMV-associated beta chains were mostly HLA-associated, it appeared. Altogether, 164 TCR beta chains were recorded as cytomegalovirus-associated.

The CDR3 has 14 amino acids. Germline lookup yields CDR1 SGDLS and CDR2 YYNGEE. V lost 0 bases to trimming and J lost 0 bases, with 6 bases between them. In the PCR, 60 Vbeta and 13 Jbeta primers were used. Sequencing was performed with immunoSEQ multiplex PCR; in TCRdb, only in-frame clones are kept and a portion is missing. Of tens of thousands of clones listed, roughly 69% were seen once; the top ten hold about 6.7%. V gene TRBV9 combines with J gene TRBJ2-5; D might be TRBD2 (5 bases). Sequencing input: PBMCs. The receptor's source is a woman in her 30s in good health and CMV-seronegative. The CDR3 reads CASSVGGYQETQYF. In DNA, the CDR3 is TGTGCCAGCAGCGTAGGAGGGTACCAAGAGACCCAGTACTTC.